Listed here are 4 T cell receptor beta chains from one sample, sequenced in a study of cytomegalovirus exposure and HLA in healthy donors. The PCR ran on 60 Vbeta and 13 Jbeta primers. Profiling relied on immunoSEQ multiplex PCR, and the TCRdb table lists in-frame clones only, not all of them. Of 110,000 to 150,000 clones detected, around 79% appear once; the ten largest clones hold 1.7%. Sequenced input: PBMCs. These receptors all come from a young woman in good health and CMV-seronegative.

J is TRBJ1-6 and V is TRBV7-3, with TRBD1 identical over 7 bases. Per the germline V gene, CDR1 is SGHTA and CDR2 is FQGTGA. J lost 6 bases, V lost 4 bases, and 6 bases had no gene match. CDR3 size: 15 residues. CDR3 protein: CASSSQGYGNSPLHF. In DNA form, the CDR3 reads TGTGCCAGCAGCTCACAGGGGTACGGTAATTCACCCCTCCACTTT.

The chain couples TRBV5-1 to TRBJ2-5; 12 positions agree with TRBD2. The CDR3 spans 16 residues. J was trimmed by 4 bases and V by 3 bases; bases with no gene match: 7. Germline CDR1 is SGHRS and CDR2 is YFSETQ. The CDR3 is CASSSPSGGARETQYF. Here the CDR3 DNA reads TGCGCCAGCAGCTCCCCTAGCGGGGGGGCCCGAGAGACCCAGTACTTC.

The chain combines TRBV5-6 with TRBJ2-2; D may be TRBD2 (5 bases). The CDR3 runs 17 residues. The V end lost 6 bases, the J end lost 4 bases, and 22 bases lay between the germline ends. CDR1 and CDR2 (germline): SGHDT, YYEEEE. CDR3 region: CASIHRRTARGTGELFF. CDR3 DNA: TGTGCCAGCATCCACCGACGGACGGCTCGGGGCACCGGGGAGCTGTTTTTT.

The chain employs TRBV9 and TRBJ1-2, with TRBD1 matching 9 bases. CDR3 length: 15 amino acids. With 0 bases clipped from V and 3 bases from J, the junction kept 3 bases outside the gene matches. Germline-derived CDR1 and CDR2 are SGDLS and YYNGEE. CDR3 in amino acids: CASSVGQGVDYGYTF. The CDR3 coding sequence is TGTGCCAGCAGCGTAGGACAGGGGGTAGACTATGGCTACACCTTC.